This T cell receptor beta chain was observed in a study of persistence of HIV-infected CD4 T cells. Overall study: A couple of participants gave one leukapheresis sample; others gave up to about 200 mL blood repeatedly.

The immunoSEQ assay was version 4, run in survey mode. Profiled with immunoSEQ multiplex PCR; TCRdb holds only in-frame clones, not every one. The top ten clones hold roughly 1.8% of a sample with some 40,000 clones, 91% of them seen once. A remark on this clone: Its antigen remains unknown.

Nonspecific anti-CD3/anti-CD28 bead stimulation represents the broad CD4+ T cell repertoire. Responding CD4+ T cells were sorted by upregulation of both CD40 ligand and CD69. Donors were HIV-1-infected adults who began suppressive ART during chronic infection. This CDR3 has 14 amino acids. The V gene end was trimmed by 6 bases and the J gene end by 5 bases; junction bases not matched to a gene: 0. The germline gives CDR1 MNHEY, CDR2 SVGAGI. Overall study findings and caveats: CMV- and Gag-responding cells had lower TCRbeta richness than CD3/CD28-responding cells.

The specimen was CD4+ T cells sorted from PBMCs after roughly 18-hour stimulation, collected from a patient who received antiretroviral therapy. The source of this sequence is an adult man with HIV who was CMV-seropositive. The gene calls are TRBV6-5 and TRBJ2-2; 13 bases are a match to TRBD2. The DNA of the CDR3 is TGTGCCAGCAGGACTAGCGGGGGGACCGGGGAGCTGTTTTTT. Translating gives CASRTSGGTGELFF.